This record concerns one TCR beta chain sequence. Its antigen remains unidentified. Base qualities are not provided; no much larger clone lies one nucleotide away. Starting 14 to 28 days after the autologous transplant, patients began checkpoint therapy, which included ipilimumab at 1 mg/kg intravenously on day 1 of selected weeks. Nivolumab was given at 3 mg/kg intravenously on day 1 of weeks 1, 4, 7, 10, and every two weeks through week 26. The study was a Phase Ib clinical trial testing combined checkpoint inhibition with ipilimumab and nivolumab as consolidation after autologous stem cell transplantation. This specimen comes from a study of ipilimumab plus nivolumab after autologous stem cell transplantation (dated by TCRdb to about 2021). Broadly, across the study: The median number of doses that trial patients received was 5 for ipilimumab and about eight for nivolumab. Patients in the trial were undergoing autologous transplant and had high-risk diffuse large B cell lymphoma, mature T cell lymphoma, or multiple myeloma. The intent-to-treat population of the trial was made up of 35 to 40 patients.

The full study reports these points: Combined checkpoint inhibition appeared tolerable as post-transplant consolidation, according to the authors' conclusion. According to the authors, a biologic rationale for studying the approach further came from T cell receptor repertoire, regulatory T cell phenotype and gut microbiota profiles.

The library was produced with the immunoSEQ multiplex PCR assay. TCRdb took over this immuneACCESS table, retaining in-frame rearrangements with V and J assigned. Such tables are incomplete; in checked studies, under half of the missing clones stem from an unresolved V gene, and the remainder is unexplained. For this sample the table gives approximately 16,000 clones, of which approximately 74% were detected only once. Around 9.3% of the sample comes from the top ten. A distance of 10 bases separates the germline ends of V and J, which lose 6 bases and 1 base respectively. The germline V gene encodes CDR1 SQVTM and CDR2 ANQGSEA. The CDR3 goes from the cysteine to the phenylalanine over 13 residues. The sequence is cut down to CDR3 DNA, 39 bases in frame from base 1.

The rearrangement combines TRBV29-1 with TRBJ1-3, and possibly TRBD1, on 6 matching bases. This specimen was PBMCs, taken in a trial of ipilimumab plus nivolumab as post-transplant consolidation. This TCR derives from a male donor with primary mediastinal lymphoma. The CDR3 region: CSVTQGSGNTIYF. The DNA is TGCAGCGTAACCCAGGGGTCTGGAAACACCATATATTTT.